The 19 T cell receptor beta chains presented below share a single source sample, sequenced in a study of regulatory T cells in long-lasting Graves disease. Time point specified: newly diagnosed GD, antithyroid drugs for less than 3 months. Generation of the TCR library employed RNA extracted from PBMCs. Relying on iRepertoire HTBI primers and Arm-PCR of CDR3 regions, the team built TCR beta libraries. TCRdb processed the multiplex PCR reads anew with MiXCR; each CDR3 protein has one entry. Of 500,000 to 700,000 distinct CDR3 sequences in the sample, roughly 16% are singletons; the top ten hold approximately 18%. This sample also belongs to another study, concerning T cells in Graves' hyperthyroidism and ophthalmopathy.

The sequences come from peripheral blood mononuclear cells (PBMCs), collected at new diagnosis, from a patient treated with antithyroid drugs. The receptors shown here come from a woman in her thirties with Graves disease.

This clonotype appeared many times. This chain joins TRBV7-2 and TRBJ2-2; 14 nucleotides align to TRBD2. The V gene's germline CDR1 is SGHTA and CDR2 FQGNSA. Trimming cost V 4 bases and J 8 bases; bases outside gene matches: 6. The CDR3 has 16 amino acids. The CDR3 DNA reads as TGTGCCAGCAGCTCCACGGGACTAGCGGGAGCGGGGGAGCTGTTTTTT. It specifies CASSSTGLAGAGELFF. The variable domain in full, with the rest retrieved from reference TRBV7-2 and TRBJ2-2, is GAGVSQSPSNKVTEKGKDVELRCDPISGHTALYWYRQSLGQGLEFLIYFQGNSAPDKSGLPSDRFSAERTGGSVSTLTIQRTQQEDSAVYLCASSSTGLAGAGELFFGEGSRLTVL.

This clonotype was found many times. The V call is TRBV5-1, the J call TRBJ2-7; D perhaps matches TRBD2 (5 bases). The CDR3 is 15 amino acids. From germline, CDR1 is SGHRS and CDR2 YFSETQ. Trimming removed 0 bases at V and 2 bases at J, with 12 bases between. CDR3 amino acids: CASSLVTRGPYEQYF. The CDR3 nucleotides read TGCGCCAGCAGCTTGGTCACTAGAGGACCCTACGAGCAGTACTTC.

About this clonotype: Since no conserved phenylalanine or tryptophan closes the CDR3, a read error is the likely cause. This rearrangement joins TRBV7-2 to TRBJ2-5; TRBD2 agrees at 11 bases. The CDR3 is 17 amino acids. CDR1 SGHTA and CDR2 FQGNSA come from the germline V gene. The CDR3 protein is CASSSHSRRLAGETQYY. CDR3 nucleotide sequence: TGCGCCAGCAGCTCCCACAGCCGACGACTAGCGGGGGAGACCCAGTACTAC.

This clonotype has just a few counts. This chain joins TRBV5-1 and TRBJ2-7, with D possibly TRBD2 on 5 matching bases. The V gene's germline CDR1 is SGHRS and CDR2 YFSETQ. This CDR3 has 13 residues. With 4 bases removed from V and 5 bases from J, the gap between germline ends came to 13 bases. CDR3 residues: CASSGRTRHEQYF. The CDR3 DNA reads TGCGCCAGCAGCGGGCGGACTCGCCACGAGCAGTACTTC. Full variable domain (outside the CDR3, taken from reference TRBV5-1 and TRBJ2-7): KAGVTQTPRYLIKTRGQQVTLSCSPISGHRSVSWYQQTPGQGLQFLFEYFSETQRNKGNFPGRFSGRQFSNSRSEMNVSTLELGDSALYLCASSGRTRHEQYFGPGTRLTVT.

This clonotype came up a few times. This chain links TRBV28 with TRBJ1-6; tentative D call: TRBD1 (6 bases). The germline V gene has CDR1 MDHEN and CDR2 SYDVKM. The V and J ends lost 5 bases and 13 bases respectively, with 12 bases between them. This CDR3 comprises 12 residues. The CDR3 here is CASSLGGVPLHF. Written as DNA, the CDR3 is TGTGCCAGCAGTCTAGGGGGGGTTCCCCTCCACTTT.

This clonotype was picked up many times. The chain joins TRBV6-1 to TRBJ2-2; tentatively, D is TRBD1 (6 bases). Trimming shortened V by 8 bases and J by 0 bases, and 16 bases separated the two germline ends. Germline V gives CDR1 MNHNS, CDR2 SASEGT. CDR3 length equals 16 residues. The CDR3 DNA follows: TGTGCCAGCTACACTCAGGGGCTCCCGAACACCGGGGAGCTGTTTTTT. It is translated as CASYTQGLPNTGELFF.

This clonotype has only a few counts. The chain carries TRBV29-1 and TRBJ2-3; TRBD2 matches at 10 bases. Germline CDR1 and CDR2: SQVTM and ANQGSEA. After removal of 4 bases from V and 3 bases from J, the junction contained 1 base not matched to a gene. This CDR3 contains 13 residues. As DNA, the CDR3 is TGCAGCGTTGCTAGCGGGAGAACAGATACGCAGTATTTT. Amino acid sequence: CSVASGRTDTQYF.

A remark on this clonotype: A much larger clone sits a single nucleotide away, making a read error possible. V usage is TRBV7-2 and J usage is TRBJ2-5, with TRBD2 identical over 7 bases. The CDR3 length is 16 residues. Germline CDR1 is SGHTA and CDR2 is FQGNSA. V was clipped by 3 bases and J by 2 bases; unmatched bases: 9. The chain's CDR3 is CASSFVGLVGQETQYF. The CDR3 DNA sequence: TGTGCCAGCAGCTTCGTAGGACTAGTGGGACAAGAGACCCAGTACTTC.

This clonotype was counted ten times or more. This sequence joins TRBV3-1 and TRBJ1-5, with 7 bases that match TRBD1. Germline V gene sequence: CDR1 LGHDT, CDR2 YNNKEL (reference sequence). This CDR3 has 14 amino acids. After removal of 5 bases from V and 5 bases from J, the junction contained 6 bases not matched to a gene. The CDR3 region has the DNA TGTGCCAGCAGCTTCGGACAGGTCGATCAGCCCCAGCATTTT. This translates into CASSFGQVDQPQHF.

This clonotype came up many times. The rearrangement uses TRBV12-3 or TRBV12-4 and TRBJ2-4; D assignment may be TRBD1 or TRBD2 (5 bases each). Trimming removed 7 bases from V and 6 bases from J, with 22 bases in between. The CDR3 covers 16 residues. CDR3 nucleotide sequence: TGTGCCAGCACTATTTACGGCCCGGGGCAGGGAAACATTCAGTACTTC. It is translated as CASTIYGPGQGNIQYF.

This clonotype was seen ten or more times. The rearrangement joins TRBV12-3 or TRBV12-4 to TRBJ1-2, with TRBD1 identical over 11 bases. The CDR3 runs to 16 residues. V gave up 5 bases and J gave up 5 bases; unmatched junction bases: 10. The CDR3 DNA reads as TGTGCCAGCAGTGCCGGGACAGGGGGTTGGTGGTATGGCTACACCTTC. Its translation is CASSAGTGGWWYGYTF.

This chain uses TRBV5-4 with TRBJ2-7; D not certain. The CDR3 consists of 13 residues. Trimming removed 4 bases at V and 4 bases at J, with 12 bases between. CDR1 and CDR2 (germline): SGHNT, YYREEE (reference sequence). CDR3 sequence: CASSPRPHYEQYF. The CDR3, as DNA: TGTGCCAGCAGCCCCCGACCACATTACGAGCAGTACTTC.

This clonotype showed up just a few times. The V gene is TRBV10-2, the J gene TRBJ2-5; 7 bases are a match to TRBD1. The CDR3 has 14 amino acids. Looked up from germline, CDR1 is WSHSY and CDR2 is SAAADI. J was trimmed by 4 bases and V by 0 bases; bases with no gene match: 2. The CDR3 loop reads CASSESSGGETQYF. CDR3 in DNA: TGCGCCAGCAGTGAGTCTTCAGGGGGAGAGACCCAGTACTTC.

This chain connects TRBV7-2 to TRBJ2-2; 7 bases line up with TRBD1. Unmatched junction bases numbered 6, after V lost 5 bases and J lost 3 bases. Germline CDR1 is SGHTA and CDR2 is FQGNSA. The CDR3 runs to 15 residues. CDR3 protein: CASSTRGSDTGELFF. As DNA, the CDR3 is TGTGCCAGCAGCACCAGGGGGTCGGACACCGGGGAGCTGTTTTTT.

The chain uses TRBV9 and TRBJ1-6, with D possibly matching TRBD1 (5 bases). CDR3 length: 15 amino acids. CDR1 is SGDLS, CDR2 YYNGEE, per germline. V was cut by 0 bases and J by 7 bases, with 11 bases left in between. For the CDR3, the DNA is TGTGCCAGCAGCGTAGCTGGGGAGGGGAATTCACCCCTCCACTTT. Encoded protein: CASSVAGEGNSPLHF.

About this clonotype itself: A single base separates this from a much larger clone, so it may be a read error. The rearrangement links TRBV7-3 to TRBJ1-1, with D unclear. V was cut by 5 bases and J by 6 bases, with 16 bases left in between. The CDR3 contains 14 residues. The germline gives CDR1 SGHTA, CDR2 FQGTGA. This CDR3 reads CASSTRTRTAEAFF. The DNA of the CDR3 is TGTGCCAGCAGCACCAGGACGCGGACGGCTGAAGCTTTCTTT. Combining the CDR3 with reference TRBV7-3 and TRBJ1-1 gives the whole variable domain GAGVSQTPSNKVTEKGKYVELRCDPISGHTALYWYRQSLGQGPEFLIYFQGTGAADDSGLPNDRFFAVRPEGSVSTLKIQRTERGDSAVYLCASSTRTRTAEAFFGQGTRLTVV.

A single count supports this clonotype. The rearrangement joins TRBV5-6 to TRBJ2-3; 9 positions agree with TRBD1. CDR1 is SGHDT, CDR2 YYEEEE, per germline. J lost 2 bases, V lost 4 bases, and 8 bases had no gene match. This CDR3 has 16 amino acids. The CDR3 DNA sequence: TGTGCCAGCAGCGTTGACAGGGGGATTATCACAGATACGCAGTATTTT. This codes for CASSVDRGIITDTQYF.

The CDR3 nucleotides are TGCGCCAGCAGCTTGTCTAGCGGTTACACCGGGGAGCTGTTTTTT. Translated: CASSLSSGYTGELFF. This rearrangement joins TRBV5-1 to TRBJ2-2; the match to TRBD2 covers 7 bases. CDR3 length: 15 amino acids. V shed 1 base and J 3 bases; nucleotides not matched to a gene: 3. Germline V gene data show CDR1 as SGHRS and CDR2 as YFSETQ.

This clonotype was seen a handful of times. This sequence joins TRBV9 and TRBJ1-3; 9 positions match TRBD1. The V gene's germline CDR1 is SGDLS and CDR2 YYNGEE. This CDR3 region has 13 residues. Trimming took 2 bases from V and 7 from J; bases not matched to a gene: 1. The CDR3 spells CASSVDRGNTIYF. CDR3 coding DNA: TGTGCCAGCAGCGTTGACAGGGGGAACACCATATATTTT.